Each of the 12 T cell receptor beta chains below was sequenced from the same sample in a study of blood T cell repertoires in COVID-19. Repertoires were generated with immunoSEQ multiplex PCR, while TCRdb's copy carries only in-frame clones and drops some. The sample lists some 200,000 clones; around nine tenths were seen once. Sequenced: peripheral blood. Every receptor here comes from a woman in her seventies with COVID-19, enrolled during active disease.

CDR3 residues: CASSLAGPARDTEAFF. DNA for the CDR3: TGCGCCAGCAGCTTGGCAGGGCCCGCTCGGGACACTGAAGCTTTCTTT. The chain carries TRBV5-1 and TRBJ1-1, with D tentatively TRBD1 (5 bases). Germline V lookup: CDR1 SGHRS, CDR2 YFSETQ. This CDR3 is 16 amino acids long. V was pared by 0 bases and J by 3 bases, with 15 bases between.

This sequence joins TRBV30 and TRBJ1-4; 8 nucleotides agree with TRBD1. The V gene end was trimmed by 1 base and the J gene end by 2 bases; junction bases not matched to a gene: 3. Germline loops: CDR1 GTSNPN, CDR2 SVGIG (reference sequence). The CDR3 contains 15 residues. The CDR3 is CAWSAYRGTNEKLFF. The CDR3 region has the DNA TGTGCCTGGAGTGCTTACAGGGGGACTAATGAAAAACTGTTTTTT.

The chain combines TRBV6-5 with TRBJ1-3, with 8 nucleotides matching TRBD1. Germline lookup yields CDR1 MNHEY and CDR2 SVGAGI. With V trimmed by 4 bases and J by 6 bases, 5 bases remained unmatched. The length of the CDR3 is 14 residues. CDR3 in amino acids: CASSSGDRINTIYF. The CDR3 region has the DNA TGTGCCAGCAGTTCGGGGGACAGGATAAACACCATATATTTT.

This clone was picked up one time. The V and J genes are TRBV6-2 or TRBV6-3 and TRBJ2-3, with D uncertain. The CDR3 is 12 residues long. Germline V gene data show CDR1 as MNHEY and CDR2 as SVGEGT. Trimming left V 4 bases short and J 3 bases short, with 5 bases between. The CDR3 bases are TGTGCCAGCAGTTCCGTGACAGATACGCAGTATTTT. This encodes CASSSVTDTQYF.

The CDR3 bases are TGTGCCAGCAGCTTGGTGGCGACCGGCGGAGATACGCAGTATTTT. Its translation is CASSLVATGGDTQYF. The V gene is TRBV5-4, the J gene TRBJ2-3; D gene unclear. V was cut by 0 bases and J by 5 bases, with 13 bases left in between. The CDR3 is made up of 15 amino acids. The V gene's germline CDR1 is SGHNT and CDR2 YYREEE (reference sequence).

The J gene is TRBJ1-2, the V gene TRBV6-5, with D perhaps matching TRBD1 (6 bases). The length of the CDR3 is 13 residues. Per the germline V gene, CDR1 is MNHEY and CDR2 is SVGAGI. The V end lost 2 bases, the J end lost 6 bases, and 10 bases lay between the germline ends. CDR3 DNA sequence: TGTGCCAGCAGTTACAGGGGGATAGATGGCTACACCTTC. Its protein is CASSYRGIDGYTF.

The genes are TRBV19 and TRBJ2-1; 7 bases map to TRBD2. After removal of 5 bases from V and 1 base from J, the junction contained 5 bases not matched to a gene. The CDR3 consists of 15 residues. Per germline, CDR1 LNHDA and CDR2 SQIVND (reference sequence). CDR3 region: CASSPLLASYNEQFF. CDR3 in DNA: TGTGCCAGTAGTCCATTACTAGCGTCCTACAATGAGCAGTTCTTC.

This chain uses TRBV4-2 with TRBJ1-6, with D perhaps matching TRBD1 (5 bases). Germline CDR1 LGHNA, CDR2 YNFKEQ. CDR3 length: 20 amino acids. V was trimmed by 1 base and J by 1 base, leaving 20 bases between them. The CDR3 region has the DNA TGTGCCAGCAGCCAAGTGACTTACGGCAGGGACTATTCCTATAATTCACCCCTCCACTTT. Its protein product is CASSQVTYGRDYSYNSPLHF.

The chain employs TRBV5-1 and TRBJ2-2; possibly TRBD1 for D (6 bases). This CDR3 is built from 14 residues. Germline assignment: CDR1 SGHRS and CDR2 YFSETQ. Trimming stripped 2 bases from V and 3 bases from J, with 8 bases between. This chain's CDR3 is CASSLSGDTGELFF. The CDR3 DNA follows: TGCGCCAGCAGCTTATCAGGGGACACCGGGGAGCTGTTTTTT.

This sequence joins TRBV28 and TRBJ1-1; D unclear. The V end was cut by 5 bases, the J end by 0 bases, with 7 bases between. This CDR3 is 13 amino acids long. The germline V gene has CDR1 MDHEN and CDR2 SYDVKM. The CDR3 nucleotides are TGTGCCAGCAGTGCCTATCTGAACACTGAAGCTTTCTTT. It translates to CASSAYLNTEAFF.

The chain carries TRBV27 and TRBJ1-2; unclear D gene. V was shortened by 1 base and J by 2 bases, with 8 bases between the two germline ends. CDR1 is MNHEY and CDR2 is SMNVEV in the germline V gene (reference sequence). This CDR3 has 14 residues. The chain's CDR3 is CASSLFEGNYGYTF. The CDR3 DNA reads as TGTGCCAGCAGTTTATTCGAGGGCAACTATGGCTACACCTTC.

The V call is TRBV6-6, the J call TRBJ2-3; perhaps TRBD1 as D (5 bases). This CDR3 is built from 12 residues. The V end was cut by 4 bases, the J end by 6 bases, with 8 bases between. CDR1 is MNHNY and CDR2 is SVGAGI in the germline V gene (reference sequence). The CDR3 DNA reads as TGTGCCAGCAGTTCGAACAGGGATACGCAGTATTTT. Translating gives CASSSNRDTQYF.